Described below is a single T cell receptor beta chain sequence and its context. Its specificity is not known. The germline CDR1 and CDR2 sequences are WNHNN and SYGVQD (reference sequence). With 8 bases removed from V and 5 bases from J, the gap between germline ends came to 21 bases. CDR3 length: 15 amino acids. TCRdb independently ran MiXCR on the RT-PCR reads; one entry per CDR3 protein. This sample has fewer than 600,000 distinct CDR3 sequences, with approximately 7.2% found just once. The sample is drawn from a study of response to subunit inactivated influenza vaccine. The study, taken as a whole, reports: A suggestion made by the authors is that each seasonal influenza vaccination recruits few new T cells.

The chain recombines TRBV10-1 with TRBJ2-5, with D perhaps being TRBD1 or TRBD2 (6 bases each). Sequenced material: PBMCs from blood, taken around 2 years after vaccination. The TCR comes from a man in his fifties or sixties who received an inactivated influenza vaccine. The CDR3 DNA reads TGCGCCAGCCCCAACGGGGGCCTGTTGGTGGAGACCCAGTACTTC. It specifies CASPNGGLLVETQYF.